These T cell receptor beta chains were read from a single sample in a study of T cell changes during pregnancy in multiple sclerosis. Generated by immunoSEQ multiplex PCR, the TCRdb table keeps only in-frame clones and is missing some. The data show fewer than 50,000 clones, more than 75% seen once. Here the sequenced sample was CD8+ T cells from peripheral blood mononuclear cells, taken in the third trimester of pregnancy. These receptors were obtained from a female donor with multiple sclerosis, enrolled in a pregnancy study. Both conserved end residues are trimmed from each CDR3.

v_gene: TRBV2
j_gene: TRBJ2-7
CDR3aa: ASRLTYEQY

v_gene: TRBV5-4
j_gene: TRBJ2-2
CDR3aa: ASSPEIGRTITGELF

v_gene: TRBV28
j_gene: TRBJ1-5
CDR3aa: ASSLMSGHFSNQPQH

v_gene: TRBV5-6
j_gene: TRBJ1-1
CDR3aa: ASREDRDTEAF

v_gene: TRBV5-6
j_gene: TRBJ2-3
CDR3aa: ASSSSLTDTQY

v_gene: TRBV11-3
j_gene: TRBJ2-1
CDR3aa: ASSPMRGGNEQF

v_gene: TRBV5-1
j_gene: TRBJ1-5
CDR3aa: ASSWGQNQPQH

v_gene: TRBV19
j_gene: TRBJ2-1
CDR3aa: ASSMRLAGRHEQF

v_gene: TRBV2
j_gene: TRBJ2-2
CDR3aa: ASSDPPLQRGYGELF

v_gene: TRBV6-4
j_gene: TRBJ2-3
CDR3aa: ASSETSGAADTQY

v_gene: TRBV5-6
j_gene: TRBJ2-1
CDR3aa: ASSWGDSRQF

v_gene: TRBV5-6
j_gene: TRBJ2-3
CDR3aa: ASSDPGGQADTQY

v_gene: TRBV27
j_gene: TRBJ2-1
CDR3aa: ASSLAGGVRNEQF

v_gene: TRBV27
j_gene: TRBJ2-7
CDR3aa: ASSLRLAGGYEQY

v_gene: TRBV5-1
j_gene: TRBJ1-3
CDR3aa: ASSLAGAQGNTIY

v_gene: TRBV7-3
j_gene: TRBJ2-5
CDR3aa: ASSALLGETQY

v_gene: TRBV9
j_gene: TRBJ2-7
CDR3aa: ASSVGGSEYEQY

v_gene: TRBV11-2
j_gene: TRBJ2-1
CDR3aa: ASSPMIGGGYNEQF

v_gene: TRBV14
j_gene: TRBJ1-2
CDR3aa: ASSQGDSYGYT

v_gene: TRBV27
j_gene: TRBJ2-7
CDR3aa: ASRELQGSGEQY

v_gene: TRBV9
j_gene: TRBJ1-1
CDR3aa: ASSVGGLREAF

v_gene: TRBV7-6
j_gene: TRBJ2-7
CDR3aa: ASTPMGEGEQY

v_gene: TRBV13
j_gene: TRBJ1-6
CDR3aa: ASSLPGSSSPLH

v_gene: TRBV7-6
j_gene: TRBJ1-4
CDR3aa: ASSLDRGGKLF

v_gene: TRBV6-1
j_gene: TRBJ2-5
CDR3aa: ASSISSGDQETQY

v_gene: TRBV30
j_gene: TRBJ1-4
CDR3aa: AWSLVRGTGTEKLF

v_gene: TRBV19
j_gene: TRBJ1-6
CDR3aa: ASSISGTGNNSPLH

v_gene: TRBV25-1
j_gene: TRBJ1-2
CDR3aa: ATQQGTDGYT

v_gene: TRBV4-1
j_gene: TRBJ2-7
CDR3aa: ASSQVATGPYEQY

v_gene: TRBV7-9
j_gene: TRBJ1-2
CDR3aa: ASSLDTAYGYT

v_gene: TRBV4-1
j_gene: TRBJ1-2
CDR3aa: ASSQGGEHGYT

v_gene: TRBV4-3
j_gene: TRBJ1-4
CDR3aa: ASSQARGFGEKLF

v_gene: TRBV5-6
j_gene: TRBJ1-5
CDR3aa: ASSFSDSNQPQH

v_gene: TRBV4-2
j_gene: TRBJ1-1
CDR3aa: ASSQDPGQGGTEAF

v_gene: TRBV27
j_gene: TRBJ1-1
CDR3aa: ASSLRLRNTEAF

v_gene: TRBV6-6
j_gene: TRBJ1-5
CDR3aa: ASRLGQHNQPQH

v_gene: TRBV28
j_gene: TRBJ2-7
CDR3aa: ASSPPSGDSYEQY